This T cell receptor beta chain was observed in a study of shared clonotypes between healthy human individuals. Background on the study: Each donor's CD4 naive and CD4 memory cells filled three plates apiece, CD8 naive two, and CD8 memory one.

In the case of this clone: What it binds is not known.

A CD45RA-negative memory subset and a CD45RA+ naive subset were separated from the CD4+ cells. The data were produced by immunoSEQ multiplex PCR, yet TCRdb's version contains in-frame clones alone and is incomplete. The sample consists of roughly 2.2 million clones, about 92% of them appearing once. Study-level findings and limits: Compared with clonotypes that all four donors shared, non-shared clonotypes had lower generation probabilities. Of the naive CD4 clonotypes, about 5% were shared across several donors.

With V trimmed by 6 bases and J by 6 bases, 7 bases remained unmatched. The CDR3 totals 13 residues. The germline CDR1 and CDR2 sequences are SNHLY and FYNNEI. The material sequenced was naive CD4+ T cells from PBMCs. Subset denoted: CD45RA+ positively selected. The receptor comes from a man aged 18 to 29 in good health. Some clones in this sample may be carry-over from other donors' samples. V is TRBV2 and J is TRBJ2-7; TRBD1 matches 8 bases. The DNA of the CDR3 is TGTGCCAGCAGGTCAGGGGGCTTGAGCGAGCAGTACTTC. Its translation is CASRSGGLSEQYF.